The 21 T cell receptor beta chains reported below all come from one sample, sequenced in a study of blood T cells in healthy people across ages. PCR was performed a second time for 7 to 11 cycles using a sample-barcoded 5' primer and a J-beta primer mix. TCRdb independently ran MiXCR on the 5' RACE reads; one entry per CDR3 protein. The data hold 1.5 million to 2 million distinct CDR3 sequences, with under 30% observed a single time. Sequencing used blood. These receptors were obtained from a woman in her 30s in good health.

This clonotype showed up many times. J is TRBJ2-5 and V is TRBV7-2, with 7 nucleotides matching TRBD1. CDR1 and CDR2 from the germline V gene are SGHTA and FQGNSA. The CDR3 spans 14 residues. V was pared by 6 bases and J by 0 bases, with 4 bases of the junction left unmatched. DNA for the CDR3: TGTGCCAGCAGTTCCGACAGGGACCAAGAGACCCAGTACTTC. This sequence encodes CASSSDRDQETQYF.

This clonotype was counted at least ten times. This chain links TRBV7-2 with TRBJ2-5; the D is unclear. Germline CDR1 SGHTA, CDR2 FQGNSA. The CDR3 covers 12 residues. V was trimmed by 7 bases and J by 1 base, leaving 7 bases between them. CDR3 in amino acids: CASNSGQETQYF. The CDR3 bases are TGTGCCAGCAACTCGGGCCAAGAGACCCAGTACTTC.

With respect to this clonotype: This sequence may be a read error, since a much larger clone differs from it by one base. This chain joins TRBV28 and TRBJ2-5, with D perhaps matching TRBD1 (6 bases). The CDR3 is 14 amino acids. The germline V gene has CDR1 MDHEN and CDR2 SYDVKM. The CDR3 nucleotides are TGTGCCAGCAATTTAGGGGGTGAGGAAGAGACCCAGTACTTC. Protein product: CASNLGGEEETQYF.

The chain has TRBV29-1 and TRBJ1-2, with D possibly matching TRBD1 (6 bases). Germline V gives CDR1 SQVTM, CDR2 ANQGSEA. The V and J ends lost 8 bases and 3 bases respectively, with 13 bases between them. CDR3 length equals 12 residues. The CDR3 nucleotides are TGCAGCACCTCAGGGGTGGACTATGGCTACACCTTC. As protein: CSTSGVDYGYTF.

V and J are TRBV6-5 and TRBJ1-1; the D gene is possibly TRBD1 (5 bases). The length of the CDR3 is 15 residues. Germline values: CDR1 MNHEY, CDR2 SVGAGI. Trimming cost V 6 bases and J 7 bases, with 21 bases left between them. The CDR3 reads CASRTTGASRGEAFF. The DNA of the CDR3 is TGTGCCAGCAGAACAACAGGAGCGTCTAGGGGTGAAGCTTTCTTT.

There are a few counts of this clonotype. The CDR3 loop reads CASSFRTGVRNEQFF. The CDR3 nucleotides read TGTGCCAGCAGCTTTCGCACGGGAGTACGAAATGAGCAGTTCTTC. This chain joins TRBV7-2 and TRBJ2-1, with TRBD2 as a possible D gene (6 bases). The germline CDR1 and CDR2 sequences are SGHTA and FQGNSA. The CDR3 loop spans 15 amino acids. With 3 bases removed from V and 7 bases from J, the gap between germline ends came to 16 bases.

This clonotype turned up a few times. The chain employs TRBV7-9 and TRBJ2-7, with 11 bases that match TRBD2. This CDR3 contains 14 residues. Germline V gene sequence: CDR1 SEHNR, CDR2 FQNEAQ (reference sequence). J was trimmed by 2 bases and V by 6 bases; bases with no gene match: 3. The CDR3 region is CASRPLAGAYEQYF. CDR3 DNA sequence: TGTGCCAGCAGACCACTAGCGGGGGCCTACGAGCAGTACTTC. The whole variable domain, remainder taken from reference TRBV7-9 and TRBJ2-7, is DTGVSQNPRHKITKRGQNVTFRCDPISEHNRLYWYRQTLGQGPEFLTYFQNEAQLEKSRLLSDRFSAERPKGSFSTLEIQRTEQGDSAMYLCASRPLAGAYEQYFGPGTRLTVT.

Concerning this clonotype itself: This clone may be a read error of a much larger clone one base away. J is TRBJ2-7 and V is TRBV12-3 or TRBV12-4; the D gene could be TRBD1 or TRBD2 (5 bases each). The CDR3 runs 15 residues. The germline V and J ends were trimmed by 5 bases and 2 bases, with 16 bases remaining between them. The CDR3 DNA sequence: TGTGCCAGCAGTGTTAGCAGGGACCCCACCTACGAGCAGTACTTC. Protein: CASSVSRDPTYEQYF.

This clonotype was detected only a few times. The chain combines TRBV5-1 with TRBJ2-7; TRBD2 might be the D (6 bases). Germline V gives CDR1 SGHRS, CDR2 YFSETQ. V lost 7 bases and J 2 bases, leaving 22 bases between the germline ends. This CDR3 has 16 residues. The CDR3 is CASGIGDSTLTYEQYF. The DNA of the CDR3 is TGCGCCAGCGGGATTGGGGACTCAACCCTAACCTACGAGCAGTACTTC.

This chain links TRBV12-3 or TRBV12-4 with TRBJ2-3; 12 positions agree with TRBD2. V lost 5 bases to trimming and J lost 6 bases; unmatched junction nucleotides: 9. CDR3 length: 16 amino acids. The DNA of the CDR3 is TGTGCCAGCAGTCAAACTAGCGGGAGGCTGTGGGATACGCAGTATTTT. Translating gives CASSQTSGRLWDTQYF.

The rearrangement uses TRBV7-3 and TRBJ1-1, with D perhaps matching TRBD1 (6 bases). The CDR3 extends over 16 amino acids. V lost 5 bases and J lost 1, with 17 bases in between. Germline CDR1 reads SGHTA; CDR2 reads FQGTGA. The CDR3 protein is CASSQSYRVSNTEAFF. CDR3 nucleotides: TGTGCCAGCAGCCAGAGCTACAGGGTCTCGAACACTGAAGCTTTCTTT.

This chain links TRBV3-1 with TRBJ2-5; D gene ambiguous. CDR3 length equals 14 residues. V was cut by 6 bases and J by 2 bases, with 13 bases left in between. Germline CDR1 LGHDT, CDR2 YNNKEL (reference sequence). The CDR3 is CASSHRAQQETQYF. The CDR3 nucleotides read TGTGCCAGCAGTCACCGGGCACAGCAAGAGACCCAGTACTTC.

Ten or more counts support this clonotype. The chain combines TRBV12-3 or TRBV12-4 with TRBJ2-7, with D maybe TRBD1 (5 bases). V lost 1 base and J 10 bases, leaving 14 bases between the germline ends. The CDR3 runs 13 residues. CDR3 nucleotide sequence: TGTGCCAGCAGTTTAGGGGAACGACAGAACCAGTACTTC. This gives the protein CASSLGERQNQYF.

This clonotype appeared a few times. The chain uses TRBV7-3 and TRBJ2-7; no firm D call. CDR1 and CDR2 from the germline V gene are SGHTA and FQGTGA. The V gene lost 0 bases and the J gene lost 5 bases, with 8 bases spanning the gap. The CDR3 has 13 residues. Written as DNA, the CDR3 is TGTGCCAGCAGCTTAACGATTAGGAACGAGCAGTACTTC. This gives the protein CASSLTIRNEQYF.

This rearrangement joins TRBV5-1 to TRBJ2-3, with TRBD2 matching over 7 bases. Germline V gene data show CDR1 as SGHRS and CDR2 as YFSETQ. V was pared by 4 bases and J by 4 bases, with 12 bases of the junction left unmatched. This CDR3 is built from 16 residues. The CDR3 DNA reads as TGCGCCAGCAGCCCCCCGGAGGCTAGCGGCTCAGATACGCAGTATTTT. Its translation: CASSPPEASGSDTQYF.

This chain connects TRBV9 to TRBJ2-1, with TRBD2 identical over 10 bases. V lost 4 bases and J lost 2; bases outside the gene matches: 6. The CDR3 length is 16 residues. Germline CDR1 is SGDLS and CDR2 is YYNGEE. The CDR3 DNA sequence: TGTGCCAGCAGCCTTACTAGCGGGGAAACCTACAATGAGCAGTTCTTC. Protein: CASSLTSGETYNEQFF.

This chain links TRBV5-4 with TRBJ1-2; TRBD1 is a possible D gene (6 bases). V shed 4 bases and J shed 4 bases, with 14 bases lying between them. The CDR3 is 14 amino acids. CDR1 is SGHNT, CDR2 YYREEE, per germline (reference sequence). CDR3: CASSRQAGSYGYTF. The CDR3, as DNA: TGTGCCAGCAGCCGACAGGCGGGGAGCTATGGCTACACCTTC.

The gene calls are TRBV29-1 and TRBJ1-1, with 9 nucleotides matching TRBD1. Losses at the gene ends were 4 bases for V and 8 bases for J; bases not matched to a gene: 14. The CDR3 is made up of 15 amino acids. The germline V gene encodes CDR1 SQVTM and CDR2 ANQGSEA. Here the CDR3 reads CSVVLTDRGTVEAFF. The CDR3 DNA reads TGCAGCGTTGTACTCACGGACAGGGGAACGGTAGAAGCTTTCTTT.

The V gene is TRBV20-1, the J gene TRBJ1-5; 8 nucleotides align to TRBD1. V shed 2 bases and J 3 bases; nucleotides not matched to a gene: 9. The CDR3 length is 16 residues. Germline CDR1 is DFQATT and CDR2 is SNEGSKA (reference sequence). The CDR3 DNA sequence: TGCAGTGCTAGATACGAAGACAGGGGAACCAATCAGCCCCAGCATTTT. Residues: CSARYEDRGTNQPQHF.

On this clonotype: A much larger clone lies one base from this, so it may be a read error. This rearrangement joins TRBV9 to TRBJ2-7; D may correspond to TRBD1 or TRBD2 (5 bases each). Germline-derived CDR1 and CDR2 are SGDLS and YYNGEE. The CDR3 covers 15 residues. The CDR3: CVSSVGDRISYEQYF. CDR3 bases: TGTGTCAGCAGCGTTGGGGACCGCATCTCCTACGAGCAGTACTTC.

This clonotype occurred many times. The genes are TRBV20-1 and TRBJ2-5; a weak D match, TRBD2 (7 bases). Germline values: CDR1 DFQATT, CDR2 SNEGSKA (reference sequence). V dropped 3 bases and J dropped 5 bases, with 13 bases sitting between them. This CDR3 region has 13 residues. DNA for the CDR3: TGCAGTGCTAGCCTCGGGGGGCGTGAGACCCAGTACTTC. It encodes CSASLGGRETQYF.